This entry features one TCR beta chain sequence. The CDR3 totals 14 residues. Trimming pared 3 bases from V and 7 bases from J, leaving 13 bases between. The germline V gene has CDR1 LGHDT and CDR2 YNNKEL (reference sequence). These data are taken from a study of blood T cell repertoires in COVID-19. Overall study: Some COVID-19 samples were acute and others convalescent; all came from the United States, Italy and Spain. Sources were T cells, B-cell-depleted T cells, or PBMCs; the material itself was cDNA or gDNA.

In the original processing: Estimates of nucleated cell counts were drawn from the amplification of reference gene primers. The assay was immunoSEQ multiplex PCR, and TCRdb's table has in-frame clones only and misses some. The V and J calls and clone size come from that table; D and trimming were worked out from the DNA. This sample has approximately 220,000 clones, with 85% to 90% found just once. The chain combines TRBV3-1 (or the pseudogene TRBV3-2) with TRBJ2-1; weak D call: TRBD2 (5 bases). The TCR was taken from a man in his 60s with acute or convalescent COVID-19. Material for sequencing was peripheral blood. For the CDR3, the DNA is TGTGCCAGCAGCCAGGACTCCGGCGGGAATGAGCAGTTCTTC. It specifies CASSQDSGGNEQFF.